This TCR beta chain is from a study of shared clonotypes between healthy human individuals. The length of the CDR3 is 16 residues. The V gene lost 0 bases and the J gene lost 0 bases, with 6 bases spanning the gap. Germline CDR1 reads LNHNV; CDR2 reads YYDKDF (reference sequence). Measured with immunoSEQ multiplex PCR; TCRdb has only the in-frame clones, and not every one. The data show 850,000 to 1,200,000 clones, with around 74% seen just once and approximately 1.5% held by the top ten. Comment on this clone: The antigen remains unidentified.

Study-level results: The four-donor shared clonotypes exceeded non-shared clonotypes in generation probability, with non-shared ones scoring lower. Genetic and exposure-history diversity was limited by the small donor number. For sorted subsets, rarefaction showed incomplete sequencing despite large depth.

The sample consisted of memory CD4+ T cells sorted from blood. Indicated subset: CD45RA-negative fraction. The chain recombines TRBV15 with TRBJ2-6; D ambiguous. This TCR came from a man between 18 and 35 years old in good health. DNA of the CDR3: TGTGCCACCAGCAGAGATACAAGCTCTGGGGCCAACGTCCTGACTTTC. This translates into CATSRDTSSGANVLTF.